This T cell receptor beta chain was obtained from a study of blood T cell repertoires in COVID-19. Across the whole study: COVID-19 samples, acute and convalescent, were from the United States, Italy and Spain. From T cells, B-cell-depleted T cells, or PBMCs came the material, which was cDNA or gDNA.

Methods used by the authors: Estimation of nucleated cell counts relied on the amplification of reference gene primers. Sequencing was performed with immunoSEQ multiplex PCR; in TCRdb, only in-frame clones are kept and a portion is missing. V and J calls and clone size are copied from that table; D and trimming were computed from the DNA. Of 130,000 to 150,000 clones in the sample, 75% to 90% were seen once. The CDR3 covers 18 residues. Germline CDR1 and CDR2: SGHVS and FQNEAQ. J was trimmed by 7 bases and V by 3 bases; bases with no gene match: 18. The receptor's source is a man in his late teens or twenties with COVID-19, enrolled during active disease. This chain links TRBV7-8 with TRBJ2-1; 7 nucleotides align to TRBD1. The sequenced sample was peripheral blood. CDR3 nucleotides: TGTGCCAGCAGCTTGTTGCCCCCCATTCGGGACAGAAATAATGAGCAGTTCTTC. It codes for CASSLLPPIRDRNNEQFF.